Sequencing of this T cell receptor beta chain was carried out in a study of blood T cells in healthy people across ages. Study results and caveats: Older age coincided with a roughly linear decline in TCR beta diversity per million T cells.

Donation came from healthy Caucasian individuals in Russia who were aged about 6 to 90. The total RNA that was extracted per sample amounted to at least 5.5 micrograms. The length of the CDR3 is 16 residues. In germline, CDR1 is MGHRA, CDR2 YSYEKL. V shed 4 bases and J shed 2 bases, with 15 bases lying between them. Of note for this clonotype: The target antigen is unknown.

Next came a second PCR, run for roughly 6 to 11 cycles, which used a sample-barcoded 5' primer along with a J-beta primer mix. MiXCR, applied by TCRdb to the 5' RACE reads, yields one record per CDR3 protein. The table records around 670,000 distinct CDR3 sequences, about 30% of them present only once. The rearrangement uses TRBV4-1 and TRBJ1-5, with D perhaps matching TRBD1 (6 bases). Specimen: blood. This sequence originates from a woman at least 80 years old in good health. The CDR3 loop is CASSPTRGLGNQPQHF. The CDR3 DNA sequence: TGCGCCAGCAGCCCAACACGGGGGCTAGGCAATCAGCCCCAGCATTTT.